The 3 T cell receptor beta chains reported below all come from one sample, sequenced in a study of T cells after yellow fever vaccination. MiXCR was run by TCRdb on the 5' RACE reads, yielding one entry per CDR3 protein. The sample has about 580,000 distinct CDR3 sequences, about 17% seen once; the top ten hold 17%. This material consisted of PBMCs, taken 5 days after the first yellow fever vaccination. Receptors were obtained from a young man who received the YFV17D yellow fever vaccine.

This clonotype showed up just a few times. The chain carries TRBV4-1 and TRBJ1-1; D unresolved. This CDR3 has 13 residues. The germline V gene encodes CDR1 MGHRA and CDR2 YSYEKL. V lost 5 bases to trimming and J lost 1 base, with 8 bases between them. CDR3 region: CASSKMGNTEAFF. The CDR3, as DNA: TGCGCCAGCAGCAAGATGGGGAACACTGAAGCTTTCTTT.

Only a few counts were recorded for this clonotype. V and J are TRBV5-1 and TRBJ2-1; D not certain. The ends were cut back, 1 base at V and 9 bases at J, with 8 bases in the middle. Germline CDR1 SGHRS, CDR2 YFSETQ. The CDR3 extends over 12 amino acids. CDR3 DNA sequence: TGCGCCAGCAGCTTGATTTTGCGTGAGCAGTTCTTC. Translating it yields CASSLILREQFF.

The V gene is TRBV5-6, the J gene TRBJ1-2, with TRBD1 matching 8 bases. The CDR3 runs to 16 residues. The germline V gene encodes CDR1 SGHDT and CDR2 YYEEEE. Unmatched junction bases numbered 4, after V lost 0 bases and J lost 0 bases. The CDR3 sequence is CASSLDRGAANYGYTF. CDR3 in DNA: TGTGCCAGCAGCTTGGACAGGGGGGCTGCTAACTATGGCTACACCTTC. Full variable domain (rest looked up from reference TRBV5-6 and TRBJ1-2): DAGVTQSPTHLIKTRGQQVTLRCSPKSGHDTVSWYQQALGQGPQFIFQYYEEEERQRGNFPDRFSGHQFPNYSSELNVNALLLGDSALYLCASSLDRGAANYGYTFGSGTRLTVV.